The clone carrying this TCR beta chain was detected once. The sample originates from a study of control samples from healthy donors and cancer patients. Produced via immunoSEQ multiplex PCR; TCRdb's table is partial and in-frame only. The table has about 140,000 clones, about nine tenths seen once. The germline gives CDR1 MDHEN, CDR2 SYDVKM. Trimming took 4 bases from V and 3 from J; bases not matched to a gene: 8. The CDR3 length is 15 residues. Sequencing input: blood. V and J are TRBV28 and TRBJ2-7; 8 bases are a match to TRBD2. The receptor comes from a man aged 25-45 years in good health. The CDR3 region is CASSSVSGNFYEQYF. CDR3 DNA sequence: TGTGCCAGCAGTTCCGTTAGCGGGAATTTCTACGAGCAGTACTTC.